This is a list of T cell receptor beta chains from one sample in a study of blood T cell repertoires in COVID-19. Assay used: immunoSEQ multiplex PCR; TCRdb lists only in-frame clones, some missing. Altogether 250,000 to 350,000 clones are present, approximately 88% being singletons, with the ten largest covering 6.9%. Sequencing was carried out using peripheral blood. The receptor source for this set is a woman aged 25 to 39 who had recovered from COVID-19. CDR3s include the opening cysteine and the closing phenylalanine or tryptophan. The D gene is left open where the match is weak. Only some rows state a clone size, as once, few, many or a class for expanded clones.

j_call d_call clone_size cdr3_length v_call cdr3_aa cdr3_nt
TRBJ2-6 NA NA 17 TRBV11-2 CASRPWGRSSGANVLTF TGTGCCAGCAGACCGTGGGGGAGGTCCTCTGGGGCCAACGTCCTGACTTTC
TRBJ2-5 TRBD1 NA 14 TRBV7-8 CASSRGTAQETQYF TGTGCCAGCAGCCGAGGGACAGCCCAAGAGACCCAGTACTTC
TRBJ1-2 TRBD1 NA 15 TRBV23-1 CASSQGGRGPDGYTF TGCGCCAGCAGTCAAGGAGGCAGGGGGCCGGATGGCTACACCTTC
TRBJ1-6 TRBD1 NA 19 TRBV6-4 CASSDPRAGGTAYNSPLHF TGTGCCAGCAGTGACCCCCGAGCGGGTGGGACAGCCTATAATTCACCCCTCCACTTT
TRBJ1-5 NA NA 16 TRBV30 CASGGRDFHSNQPQHF TGTGCCTCCGGAGGCAGGGACTTCCATAGCAATCAGCCCCAGCATTTT
TRBJ2-7 NA NA 12 TRBV2 CASSADSYEQYF TGTGCCAGCAGTGCAGATTCCTACGAGCAGTACTTC
TRBJ2-1 TRBD1 NA 19 TRBV29-1 CSVERPAVRTGDFYNEQFF TGCAGCGTTGAGCGTCCGGCTGTACGGACAGGGGATTTTTACAATGAGCAGTTCTTC
TRBJ2-3 NA NA 14 TRBV7-8 CASSFAPAVDTQYF TGTGCCAGCAGCTTCGCCCCAGCGGTGGATACGCAGTATTTT
TRBJ1-3 TRBD1 NA 14 TRBV6-5 CASRRQGSGNTIYF TGTGCCAGCAGAAGACAGGGCTCTGGAAACACCATATATTTT
TRBJ2-7 TRBD1 NA 14 TRBV28 CASSRDRGKDEQYF TGTGCCAGCAGCCGGGACAGGGGAAAGGACGAGCAGTACTTC
TRBJ1-4 TRBD1 NA 17 TRBV5-5 CASSRDTGGVTNEKLFF TGTGCCAGCAGCCGTGACACAGGGGGCGTAACTAATGAAAAACTGTTTTTT
TRBJ1-4 NA NA 17 TRBV4-2 CASSQDRLGAVNEKLFF TGTGCCAGCAGCCAAGATAGATTAGGGGCAGTAAATGAAAAACTGTTTTTT
TRBJ1-1 NA NA 17 TRBV4-3 CASSQDLASRVNTEAFF TGCGCCAGCAGCCAAGATTTGGCATCCCGGGTGAACACTGAAGCTTTCTTT
TRBJ2-7 NA NA 12 TRBV5-4 CASSLGSLEQYF TGTGCCAGCAGCTTGGGTTCTCTAGAGCAGTACTTC
TRBJ2-1 NA NA 15 TRBV27 CASSLEGGLYNEQFF TGTGCCAGCAGTTTAGAAGGCGGGCTATACAATGAGCAGTTCTTC
TRBJ1-4 TRBD1 NA 16 TRBV18 CASSRGIGGTNEKLFF TGTGCCAGCTCACGCGGAATAGGGGGCACAAATGAAAAACTGTTTTTT
TRBJ1-4 NA once 18 TRBV15 CATSRRPTSGAPNEKLFF TGTGCCACCAGCAGAAGACCGACGAGTGGGGCTCCTAATGAAAAACTGTTTTTT
TRBJ1-1 NA few 13 TRBV7-3 CASSLQGNTEAFF TGTGCCAGCAGCTTACAGGGGAACACTGAAGCTTTCTTT
TRBJ2-1 NA NA 14 TRBV27 CASSTGQPYNEQFF TGTGCCAGCAGCACCGGACAGCCCTACAATGAGCAGTTCTTC
TRBJ1-2 NA NA 15 TRBV19 CASSVKGSKDYGYTF TGTGCCAGTAGTGTAAAAGGGAGCAAGGACTATGGCTACACCTTC